This T cell receptor beta chain was sequenced for a study of T cells after yellow fever vaccination. MiXCR, applied by TCRdb to the 5' RACE reads, yields one record per CDR3 protein. The data show hundreds of thousands of distinct CDR3 sequences, with 9% to 15% seen just once and more than 13% held by the top ten. CDR1 is KGHSH, CDR2 LQKENI, per germline. The germline V and J ends were trimmed by 2 bases and 8 bases, with 12 bases remaining between them. This CDR3 region has 13 residues. Sequenced material: PBMCs, taken on the day of the yellow fever booster vaccination. The V call is TRBV18, the J call TRBJ1-1; no clear D gene. This TCR was sampled from a man aged 25 to 45 who received the YFV17D yellow fever vaccine. Written as DNA, the CDR3 is TGTGCCAGCTCACCAGGGTTTGACCTCGAAGCTTTCTTT. Its translation is CASSPGFDLEAFF.